This entry lists 31 T cell receptor beta chains sequenced from one sample in a study of blood T cell repertoires in COVID-19 (TCRdb year 2020). Library prep was done by the immunoSEQ multiplex PCR assay. Drawn from immuneACCESS, this table holds only the in-frame rearrangements with V and J called that TCRdb kept. Clones are partly lost; checked studies trace under half to an unresolved V gene and leave the rest unexplained. The sample includes 75,000 to 95,000 clones, with around nine tenths observed a single time. The ten biggest clones cover more than 4.5% of the sample. Sequenced input: peripheral blood. The receptors were gathered from a man between 60 and 75 years old with acute or convalescent COVID-19.

The chain couples TRBV6-2 or TRBV6-3 to TRBJ1-6; 9 bases line up with TRBD1. The length of the CDR3 is 15 residues. Germline lookup yields CDR1 MNHEY and CDR2 SVGEGT. V was clipped by 5 bases and J by 5 bases; unmatched bases: 4. The CDR3 is CASSPRDRDNSPLHF. DNA for the CDR3: TGTGCCAGCAGTCCCCGGGACAGGGATAATTCACCCCTCCACTTT.

This chain links TRBV4-3 with TRBJ2-6, with 9 bases aligning to TRBD1. CDR3 length equals 19 residues. Trimming took 0 bases from V and 1 from J; bases not matched to a gene: 7. CDR1 and CDR2 (germline): LGHNA, YSLEER. The CDR3 loop is CASSQDGTGSGSGANVLTF. CDR3 DNA: TGCGCCAGCAGCCAAGATGGGACAGGGAGTGGGTCTGGGGCCAACGTCCTGACTTTC.

CDR3 region: CASSVTGLAGVGEQYF. The CDR3 nucleotides are TGTGCCAGCTCTGTTACTGGACTAGCGGGGGTAGGGGAGCAGTACTTC. The chain recombines TRBV2 with TRBJ2-7; 13 bases line up with TRBD2. The CDR3 totals 16 residues. CDR1 SNHLY and CDR2 FYNNEI come from the germline V gene. V shed 8 bases and J 7 bases; nucleotides not matched to a gene: 14.

V is TRBV5-1 and J is TRBJ1-2, with 7 nucleotides matching TRBD1. The V segment lost 1 base and the J segment 8 bases; nucleotides outside the gene matches: 14. Looked up from germline, CDR1 is SGHRS and CDR2 is YFSETQ. This CDR3 contains 16 residues. The CDR3 DNA reads TGCGCCAGCAGCTTGAATCAGGGGGACGGCTTGTTCGGCTACACCTTC. As protein: CASSLNQGDGLFGYTF.

V is TRBV3-1 (or the pseudogene TRBV3-2) and J is TRBJ1-2; TRBD1 matches at 8 bases. V lost 4 bases, J lost 4 bases, and 8 bases stayed unmatched. The CDR3 loop spans 15 amino acids. CDR1 LGHDT and CDR2 YNNKEL come from the germline V gene (reference sequence). CDR3 amino acids: CASSPDRGAGYGYTF. CDR3 nucleotides: TGTGCCAGCAGCCCAGACAGGGGCGCGGGCTATGGCTACACCTTC.

The rearrangement links TRBV3-1 (or the pseudogene TRBV3-2) to TRBJ2-5, with 8 bases aligning to TRBD2. The CDR3 length is 15 residues. V was pared by 0 bases and J by 6 bases, with 6 bases of the junction left unmatched. The germline V gene encodes CDR1 LGHDT and CDR2 YNNKEL (reference sequence). The DNA of the CDR3 is TGTGCCAGCAGCCAAGATACGACTAGCGTGCAGACCCAGTACTTC. As protein: CASSQDTTSVQTQYF.

The chain employs TRBV5-1 and TRBJ1-6; 7 bases fit TRBD1. J lost 0 bases, V lost 4 bases, and 10 bases had no gene match. The CDR3 is made up of 18 amino acids. Germline CDR1 is SGHRS and CDR2 is YFSETQ. This chain's CDR3 is CASSPGTARSSYNSPLHF. In DNA, the CDR3 is TGCGCCAGCAGCCCAGGGACAGCCCGTAGCTCCTATAATTCACCCCTCCACTTT.

The V call is TRBV2, the J call TRBJ1-2; D is unclear. This CDR3 has 13 amino acids. In germline, CDR1 is SNHLY, CDR2 FYNNEI. V was pared by 4 bases and J by 4 bases, with 10 bases between. The CDR3 sequence: CASSALGAYGYTF. CDR3 coding DNA: TGTGCCAGCAGTGCCCTCGGAGCCTATGGCTACACCTTC.

The CDR3 reads CATSTTGTGDNGYTF. CDR3 nucleotide sequence: TGTGCCACCAGCACGACCGGGACAGGGGATAATGGCTACACCTTC. The J gene is TRBJ1-2, the V gene TRBV24-1, with 10 bases matching TRBD1. The CDR3 contains 15 residues. J was trimmed by 6 bases and V by 7 bases; bases with no gene match: 10. CDR1 and CDR2 (germline): KGHDR, SFDVKD.

This chain links TRBV7-3 with TRBJ2-1; TRBD1 is a possible D gene (6 bases). Per germline, CDR1 SGHTA and CDR2 FQGTGA. This CDR3 contains 15 residues. V was clipped by 5 bases and J by 3 bases, with 14 bases between them. The CDR3 sequence is CASSPRTEYYNEQFF. CDR3 DNA: TGTGCCAGCAGCCCAAGGACAGAGTACTACAATGAGCAGTTCTTC.

The chain employs TRBV5-6 and TRBJ1-6, with D unresolved. The CDR3 consists of 15 residues. In germline, CDR1 is SGHDT, CDR2 YYEEEE. The germline V and J ends were trimmed by 0 bases and 10 bases, with 14 bases remaining between them. The CDR3 region is CASSLGEAAGSPLHF. The CDR3 coding sequence is TGTGCCAGCAGCTTGGGAGAGGCGGCGGGCTCACCCCTCCACTTT.

The chain has TRBV5-1 and TRBJ2-3; 11 nucleotides align to TRBD2. This CDR3 region has 17 residues. The V segment lost 0 bases and the J segment 3 bases; nucleotides outside the gene matches: 6. Germline V gives CDR1 SGHRS, CDR2 YFSETQ. CDR3 DNA: TGCGCCAGCAGCTTGGTTATTAGCGGGGGGGCAACAGATACGCAGTATTTT. Encoded protein: CASSLVISGGATDTQYF.

This clone showed up just once. The chain recombines TRBV7-2 with TRBJ2-5; D remains ambiguous. V was shortened by 5 bases and J by 4 bases, with 17 bases between the two germline ends. The V gene's germline CDR1 is SGHTA and CDR2 FQGNSA. This CDR3 spans 15 amino acids. DNA for the CDR3: TGTGCCAGCAGCCCGAGAGGTCCCACCGGAGAGACCCAGTACTTC. Protein sequence: CASSPRGPTGETQYF.

This clone was observed a single time. This rearrangement joins TRBV18 to TRBJ1-2; 7 nucleotides line up with TRBD1. CDR3 length equals 14 residues. The germline gives CDR1 KGHSH, CDR2 LQKENI. Trimming removed 0 bases from V and 8 bases from J; junction bases left unmatched: 6. CDR3 nucleotides: TGTGCCAGCTCACCACCAACAGGGACAGTCGGCTACACCTTC. This sequence encodes CASSPPTGTVGYTF.

This rearrangement joins TRBV6-5 to TRBJ1-1; 9 nucleotides line up with TRBD1. Germline-derived CDR1 and CDR2 are MNHEY and SVGAGI. There are 13 residues in the CDR3. The trim removed 6 bases at V and 6 bases at J, leaving 5 bases unmatched. The CDR3, as DNA: TGTGCCAGCAGCTTGGACAGGGGCCCTGAAGCTTTCTTT. The encoded protein is CASSLDRGPEAFF.

The rearrangement uses TRBV19 and TRBJ1-2; 8 positions agree with TRBD1. The trim removed 5 bases at V and 4 bases at J, leaving 9 bases unmatched. This CDR3 has 15 amino acids. Germline V gene sequence: CDR1 LNHDA, CDR2 SQIVND (reference sequence). In DNA, the CDR3 is TGTGCCAGTAGTCCGTCACAGGGGGGGGTCTATGGCTACACCTTC. It codes for CASSPSQGGVYGYTF.

The V call is TRBV14, the J call TRBJ1-1; weak D call: TRBD1 (6 bases). This CDR3 is built from 13 residues. CDR1 and CDR2 (germline): SGHDN, FVKESK. The V end lost 4 bases, the J end lost 1 base, and 7 bases lay between the germline ends. CDR3 bases: TGTGCCAGCAGCCGGGGACAGAACACTGAAGCTTTCTTT. This codes for CASSRGQNTEAFF. The full variable domain, in which reference TRBV14 and TRBJ1-1 provide the parts outside the CDR3, is EAGVTQFPSHSVIEKGQTVTLRCDPISGHDNLYWYRRVMGKEIKFLLHFVKESKQDESGMPNNRFLAERTGGTYSTLKVQPAELEDSGVYFCASSRGQNTEAFFGQGTRLTVV.

The chain links TRBV6-2 or TRBV6-3 to TRBJ2-7; 7 nucleotides line up with TRBD1. The CDR3 sequence is 16 residues long. Germline assignment: CDR1 MNHEY and CDR2 SVGEGT. V shed 4 bases and J 3 bases; nucleotides not matched to a gene: 12. CDR3 coding DNA: TGTGCCAGCAGTTCTTACAGGGGTCGTTCCCTCTACGAGCAGTACTTC. This sequence encodes CASSSYRGRSLYEQYF.

In DNA form, the CDR3 reads TGTGCCAGCAGCCCCCAGACAGGGTTGGAAAAACTGTTTTTT. Protein sequence: CASSPQTGLEKLFF. V and J are TRBV11-2 and TRBJ1-4; 7 bases match TRBD1. The CDR3 sequence is 14 residues long. Germline loops: CDR1 SGHAT, CDR2 FQNNGV. After removal of 5 bases from V and 8 bases from J, the junction contained 8 bases not matched to a gene.

The chain's CDR3 is CASSEAGVHQPQHF. Here the CDR3 DNA reads TGTGCCAGCAGTGAAGCCGGGGTTCATCAGCCCCAGCATTTT. This sequence joins TRBV25-1 and TRBJ1-5; D is unresolved. The CDR3 has 14 amino acids. Germline V CDR1 and CDR2: MGHDK, SYGVNS. V lost 2 bases and J 5 bases, leaving 10 bases between the germline ends.

The rearrangement links TRBV7-2 to TRBJ2-5; 7 bases are a match to TRBD2. Germline trimming cut 5 bases from V and 4 bases from J; bases unmatched to any gene: 13. Germline V lookup: CDR1 SGHTA, CDR2 FQGNSA. The CDR3 loop spans 16 amino acids. The CDR3 DNA is TGTGCCAGCAGCCCACCTGGACTAGGATCTGGAGAGACCCAGTACTTC. It specifies CASSPPGLGSGETQYF.

The V gene is TRBV6-5, the J gene TRBJ1-5; TRBD1 matches 7 bases. Germline V gives CDR1 MNHEY, CDR2 SVGAGI. J gave up 3 bases and V 5 bases, and 7 bases lay outside the gene matches. The CDR3 runs 15 residues. CDR3 DNA: TGTGCCAGCAGTCAGACAGGGTGGCACAATCAGCCCCAGCATTTT. It is translated as CASSQTGWHNQPQHF.

This chain connects TRBV6-6 to TRBJ1-4; D gene unclear. The V end was cut by 0 bases, the J end by 8 bases, with 16 bases between. The CDR3 is 16 amino acids. Per germline, CDR1 MNHNY and CDR2 SVGAGI (reference sequence). The CDR3 DNA reads as TGTGCCAGCAGTTACTCGAGCGGGCTAGGATACGAAAAACTGTTTTTT. Translated, it gives CASSYSSGLGYEKLFF.

V usage is TRBV10-2 and J usage is TRBJ1-4; D is ambiguous. Trimming pared 6 bases from V and 0 bases from J, leaving 11 bases between. The CDR3 contains 15 residues. Per germline, CDR1 WSHSY and CDR2 SAAADI. CDR3 sequence (DNA): TGCGCCAGCAGACGGACGGGAGCAACTAATGAAAAACTGTTTTTT. This sequence encodes CASRRTGATNEKLFF.

This chain links TRBV7-8 with TRBJ2-7, with 11 nucleotides matching TRBD2. There are 17 residues in the CDR3. The V segment lost 5 bases and the J segment 0 bases; nucleotides outside the gene matches: 9. CDR1 is SGHVS, CDR2 FQNEAQ, per germline. This CDR3 is CASSARLAGLSSYEQYF. Here the CDR3 DNA reads TGTGCCAGCAGCGCCCGACTAGCGGGGCTTAGCTCCTACGAGCAGTACTTC.

The chain links TRBV19 to TRBJ2-5; 10 bases line up with TRBD1. The CDR3 is made up of 15 amino acids. J was trimmed by 5 bases and V by 6 bases; bases with no gene match: 9. Germline V gives CDR1 LNHDA, CDR2 SQIVND (reference sequence). Here the CDR3 reads CASRSGTGASETQYF. The CDR3 DNA reads as TGTGCCAGTAGATCCGGGACAGGGGCAAGTGAGACCCAGTACTTC.

The chain couples TRBV7-2 to TRBJ1-5; the match to TRBD1 covers 9 bases. The CDR3 runs 16 residues. With 2 bases clipped from V and 1 base from J, the junction kept 3 bases outside the gene matches. Germline assignment: CDR1 SGHTA and CDR2 FQGNSA. As DNA, the CDR3 is TGTGCCAGCAGCTTACAACAGGGGGCGAGCAATCAGCCCCAGCATTTT. Amino acids: CASSLQQGASNQPQHF. The full variable domain, its missing parts supplied by reference TRBV7-2 and TRBJ1-5, is GAGVSQSPSNKVTEKGKDVELRCDPISGHTALYWYRQSLGQGLEFLIYFQGNSAPDKSGLPSDRFSAERTGGSVSTLTIQRTQQEDSAVYLCASSLQQGASNQPQHFGDGTRLSIL.

The chain recombines TRBV24-1 with TRBJ2-7; 11 bases map to TRBD1. The CDR3 loop spans 16 amino acids. Germline V CDR1 and CDR2: KGHDR, SFDVKD. Unmatched junction bases numbered 7, after V lost 3 bases and J lost 4 bases. The CDR3 DNA reads as TGTGCCACCAGTGATCTCGGGGGACAGGGGGTTTACGAGCAGTACTTC. This encodes CATSDLGGQGVYEQYF.

The rearrangement uses TRBV25-1 and TRBJ2-7, with D uncertain. Germline values: CDR1 MGHDK, CDR2 SYGVNS. V was cut by 1 base and J by 7 bases, with 14 bases left in between. The CDR3 totals 14 residues. The CDR3 DNA sequence: TGTGCCAGCAGTGAATTTGGCGGTTCAAGGGAGCAGTACTTC. Translated: CASSEFGGSREQYF.

The CDR3 coding sequence is TGTGCCAGCAGCTTGGGCGGGGGGAGTGTCAACGAGCAGTACTTC. This codes for CASSLGGGSVNEQYF. The chain links TRBV5-4 to TRBJ2-7; 8 bases fit TRBD2. The germline CDR1 and CDR2 sequences are SGHNT and YYREEE (reference sequence). CDR3 length equals 15 residues. After removal of 0 bases from V and 5 bases from J, the junction contained 7 bases not matched to a gene.

The chain uses TRBV7-9 and TRBJ1-6; D gene unclear. V was shortened by 0 bases and J by 6 bases, with 6 bases between the two germline ends. Germline lookup yields CDR1 SEHNR and CDR2 FQNEAQ (reference sequence). This CDR3 is 14 amino acids long. CDR3 amino acids: CASSLARANSPLHF. CDR3 nucleotide sequence: TGTGCCAGCAGCTTAGCGAGGGCTAATTCACCCCTCCACTTT.